The rows below give T cell receptor beta chains drawn from one sample of a study of cytomegalovirus exposure and HLA in healthy donors. Sequencing was performed with immunoSEQ multiplex PCR; in TCRdb, only in-frame clones are kept and a portion is missing. This sample yields 130,000 to 150,000 clones, of which approximately 79% are seen a single time; about 6.9% belongs to the top ten. Specimen: PBMCs. These receptors were collected from a woman in her thirties or forties in good health and CMV-seropositive. Each CDR3 is given with its conserved first and last residue. D genes are given only for firm matches. Some rows mark clone size as missing; the rest say once, few, many or name a class of expanded clone.

v_call: TRBV4-1; d_call: NA; clone_size: once; j_call: TRBJ1-6; cdr3_aa: CASSQATVTGLNSPLHF; cdr3_nt: TGCGCCAGCAGCCAAGCTACAGTGACGGGACTAAATTCACCCCTCCACTTT
v_call: TRBV28; d_call: TRBD1; clone_size: NA; j_call: TRBJ1-2; cdr3_aa: CASSLKKRQGRYGYTF; cdr3_nt: TGTGCCAGCAGTTTAAAAAAGCGACAGGGCCGATATGGCTACACCTTC
v_call: TRBV5-6; d_call: NA; clone_size: NA; j_call: TRBJ2-2; cdr3_aa: CASSYMDTGELFF; cdr3_nt: TGTGCCAGCAGCTACATGGACACCGGGGAGCTGTTTTTT
v_call: TRBV7-2; d_call: NA; clone_size: NA; j_call: TRBJ1-5; cdr3_aa: CASSLGQTVSNQPQHF; cdr3_nt: TGTGCCAGCAGCTTAGGTCAGACAGTTAGCAATCAGCCCCAGCATTTT
v_call: TRBV7-9; d_call: TRBD1; clone_size: NA; j_call: TRBJ2-7; cdr3_aa: CSSSLRDRFTYEQYF; cdr3_nt: TGTTCCAGCAGCCTCCGGGACAGGTTTACCTACGAGCAGTACTTC
v_call: TRBV5-4; d_call: TRBD2; clone_size: NA; j_call: TRBJ2-1; cdr3_aa: CASSLGGGSSYNEQFF; cdr3_nt: TGTGCCAGCAGCTTGGGCGGGGGGAGCTCCTACAATGAGCAGTTCTTC
v_call: TRBV2; d_call: TRBD2; clone_size: NA; j_call: TRBJ2-5; cdr3_aa: CASSWGGKTETQYF; cdr3_nt: TGTGCCAGCTCTTGGGGGGGGAAAACCGAGACCCAGTACTTC
v_call: TRBV6-1; d_call: NA; clone_size: NA; j_call: TRBJ2-2; cdr3_aa: CASSEGQFGELFF; cdr3_nt: TGTGCCAGCAGTGAAGGACAGTTCGGGGAGCTGTTTTTT
v_call: TRBV6-5; d_call: TRBD1; clone_size: NA; j_call: TRBJ1-1; cdr3_aa: CASSPGTGGNTEAFF; cdr3_nt: TGTGCCAGCAGTCCAGGAACAGGGGGGAACACTGAAGCTTTCTTT
v_call: TRBV27; d_call: NA; clone_size: once; j_call: TRBJ2-2; cdr3_aa: CATATDTGELFF; cdr3_nt: TGTGCCACCGCGACAGACACCGGGGAGCTGTTTTTT
v_call: TRBV6-1; d_call: TRBD2; clone_size: NA; j_call: TRBJ2-3; cdr3_aa: CASRLAGITDTQYF; cdr3_nt: TGTGCCAGCAGACTAGCGGGAATCACAGATACGCAGTATTTT
v_call: TRBV10-3; d_call: NA; clone_size: NA; j_call: TRBJ2-2; cdr3_aa: CAISESRDSRVLFF; cdr3_nt: TGTGCCATCAGTGAGTCGCGGGACAGCCGTGTGCTGTTTTTT
v_call: TRBV30; d_call: NA; clone_size: NA; j_call: TRBJ2-3; cdr3_aa: CAWSLTIHTDTQYF; cdr3_nt: TGTGCCTGGAGCCTCACTATACACACAGATACGCAGTATTTT
v_call: TRBV28; d_call: NA; clone_size: NA; j_call: TRBJ1-4; cdr3_aa: CASSPYTGTNEKLFF; cdr3_nt: TGTGCCAGCAGCCCGTACACGGGAACTAATGAAAAACTGTTTTTT
v_call: TRBV30; d_call: TRBD1; clone_size: NA; j_call: TRBJ1-2; cdr3_aa: CAGGQPLYGYTF; cdr3_nt: TGTGCCGGGGGACAGCCCCTCTATGGCTACACCTTC
v_call: TRBV2; d_call: NA; clone_size: once; j_call: TRBJ2-2; cdr3_aa: CASSNRFTGELFF; cdr3_nt: TGTGCCAGCAGTAACAGGTTCACCGGGGAGCTGTTTTTT
v_call: TRBV11-2; d_call: TRBD1; clone_size: NA; j_call: TRBJ2-2; cdr3_aa: CASSSFRDRVAGTGELFF; cdr3_nt: TGTGCCAGCAGCTCCTTCCGGGACAGGGTCGCGGGCACCGGGGAGCTGTTTTTT
v_call: TRBV19; d_call: TRBD1; clone_size: NA; j_call: TRBJ1-2; cdr3_aa: CASSRVRTGDYGYTF; cdr3_nt: TGTGCCAGTTCCCGGGTCCGGACAGGAGACTATGGCTACACCTTC
v_call: TRBV9; d_call: NA; clone_size: NA; j_call: TRBJ1-2; cdr3_aa: CASSVVPGVLSAF; cdr3_nt: TGTGCCAGCAGCGTAGTTCCAGGGGTTCTGTCCGCCTTC
v_call: TRBV28; d_call: NA; clone_size: once; j_call: TRBJ2-2; cdr3_aa: CASSLQGIGELFF; cdr3_nt: TGTGCCAGCAGTTTACAGGGAATCGGGGAGCTGTTTTTT
v_call: TRBV5-6; d_call: NA; clone_size: NA; j_call: TRBJ1-1; cdr3_aa: CASSYFDRHTEAFF; cdr3_nt: TGTGCCAGCAGCTACTTCGACAGGCACACTGAAGCTTTCTTT
v_call: TRBV28; d_call: TRBD1; clone_size: NA; j_call: TRBJ2-7; cdr3_aa: CASSSTPRGSYEQYF; cdr3_nt: TGTGCCAGCAGCTCAACTCCCAGGGGGTCCTACGAGCAGTACTTC
v_call: TRBV2; d_call: TRBD2; clone_size: NA; j_call: TRBJ2-2; cdr3_aa: CASQTTSGGASAGELFF; cdr3_nt: TGTGCCAGCCAAACGACTAGCGGGGGGGCCTCAGCCGGGGAGCTGTTTTTT
v_call: TRBV5-1; d_call: NA; clone_size: NA; j_call: TRBJ2-6; cdr3_aa: CASRKSSGANVLTF; cdr3_nt: TGCGCCAGCAGGAAGAGCTCTGGGGCCAACGTCCTGACTTTC
v_call: TRBV5-1; d_call: NA; clone_size: NA; j_call: TRBJ2-1; cdr3_aa: CASSLDSGTYNEQFF; cdr3_nt: TGCGCCAGCAGCCTGGACAGCGGGACCTACAATGAGCAGTTCTTC
v_call: TRBV27; d_call: TRBD1; clone_size: NA; j_call: TRBJ2-6; cdr3_aa: CASRAVLGTGNAGANVLTF; cdr3_nt: TGTGCCAGCAGGGCCGTCCTAGGGACAGGGAATGCCGGGGCCAACGTCCTGACTTTC
v_call: TRBV7-9; d_call: TRBD2; clone_size: NA; j_call: TRBJ2-1; cdr3_aa: CASSSPPGTSGGPNEQFF; cdr3_nt: TGTGCCAGCAGCTCACCCCCCGGGACTAGCGGGGGCCCTAATGAGCAGTTCTTC
v_call: TRBV18; d_call: NA; clone_size: NA; j_call: TRBJ2-7; cdr3_aa: CASSPQGGSYEQYF; cdr3_nt: TGTGCCAGCTCACCTCAGGGGGGTTCCTACGAGCAGTACTTC
v_call: TRBV7-3; d_call: TRBD2; clone_size: NA; j_call: TRBJ2-1; cdr3_aa: CASSLSLAGFNEQFF; cdr3_nt: TGTGCCAGCAGCTTGAGTCTAGCGGGGTTCAATGAGCAGTTCTTC
v_call: TRBV4-1; d_call: NA; clone_size: NA; j_call: TRBJ1-4; cdr3_aa: CASSQFREPEKLFF; cdr3_nt: TGCGCCAGCAGCCAATTTAGGGAGCCTGAAAAACTGTTTTTT
v_call: TRBV19; d_call: TRBD1; clone_size: NA; j_call: TRBJ1-4; cdr3_aa: CASRQGMDEKLFF; cdr3_nt: TGTGCCAGTCGACAGGGTATGGATGAAAAACTGTTTTTT
v_call: TRBV5-4; d_call: NA; clone_size: NA; j_call: TRBJ2-3; cdr3_aa: CASSLGQDTQYF; cdr3_nt: TGTGCCAGCAGCTTGGGGCAAGATACGCAGTATTTT
v_call: TRBV2; d_call: TRBD2; clone_size: once; j_call: TRBJ2-1; cdr3_aa: CASSRLSGGAGNEQFF; cdr3_nt: TGTGCCAGCAGTCGCCTCAGCGGGGGGGCGGGCAATGAGCAGTTCTTC
v_call: TRBV15; d_call: NA; clone_size: NA; j_call: TRBJ1-1; cdr3_aa: CATSSPVGIDEAFF; cdr3_nt: TGTGCCACCAGCAGCCCGGTCGGGATTGATGAAGCTTTCTTT
v_call: TRBV6-5; d_call: TRBD2; clone_size: NA; j_call: TRBJ2-2; cdr3_aa: CASNERGAGELFF; cdr3_nt: TGTGCCAGCAACGAGCGGGGGGCCGGGGAGCTGTTTTTT
v_call: TRBV5-1; d_call: NA; clone_size: NA; j_call: TRBJ1-2; cdr3_aa: CASSSGENYGYTF; cdr3_nt: TGCGCCAGCAGTTCGGGAGAAAACTATGGCTACACCTTC
v_call: TRBV7-2; d_call: TRBD2; clone_size: once; j_call: TRBJ2-1; cdr3_aa: CASSLGGGGYNEQFF; cdr3_nt: TGTGCCAGCAGCTTAGGCGGGGGGGGTTACAATGAGCAGTTCTTC
v_call: TRBV19; d_call: TRBD1; clone_size: NA; j_call: TRBJ2-1; cdr3_aa: CASSTGQGIIYNEQFF; cdr3_nt: TGTGCCAGTAGTACTGGACAGGGTATAATCTACAATGAGCAGTTCTTC
v_call: TRBV9; d_call: NA; clone_size: NA; j_call: TRBJ1-1; cdr3_aa: CASSSYGGLTEAFF; cdr3_nt: TGTGCCAGCAGCTCCTACGGGGGTTTAACTGAAGCTTTCTTT
v_call: TRBV6-5; d_call: NA; clone_size: NA; j_call: TRBJ2-7; cdr3_aa: CASSQFGLARQYF; cdr3_nt: TGTGCCAGCAGTCAGTTCGGACTGGCTAGGCAGTACTTC
v_call: TRBV10-3; d_call: NA; clone_size: NA; j_call: TRBJ1-2; cdr3_aa: CAISELSYGYTF; cdr3_nt: TGTGCCATCAGTGAGCTGAGCTATGGCTACACCTTC
v_call: TRBV30; d_call: NA; clone_size: once; j_call: TRBJ1-1; cdr3_aa: CAWSVLVEAFF; cdr3_nt: TGTGCCTGGAGTGTACTAGTTGAAGCTTTCTTT
v_call: TRBV19; d_call: TRBD2; clone_size: NA; j_call: TRBJ2-1; cdr3_aa: CASTSGGMYNEQFF; cdr3_nt: TGTGCCAGCACTAGCGGGGGGATGTACAATGAGCAGTTCTTC
v_call: TRBV10-3; d_call: NA; clone_size: NA; j_call: TRBJ1-6; cdr3_aa: CAISRDNTFLDSPLHF; cdr3_nt: TGTGCCATCAGCCGGGACAATACTTTCTTGGATTCACCCCTCCACTTT
v_call: TRBV25-1; d_call: NA; clone_size: NA; j_call: TRBJ2-7; cdr3_aa: CASSPGYEQYF; cdr3_nt: TGTGCCAGCAGCCCCGGTTACGAGCAGTACTTC
v_call: TRBV2; d_call: TRBD2; clone_size: NA; j_call: TRBJ2-1; cdr3_aa: CASSEVVAGGHVEQFF; cdr3_nt: TGTGCCAGCAGTGAAGTGGTAGCGGGGGGGCATGTTGAGCAGTTCTTC
v_call: TRBV7-6; d_call: NA; clone_size: NA; j_call: TRBJ2-7; cdr3_aa: CASSLTNYEQYF; cdr3_nt: TGTGCCAGCAGCTTAACAAACTACGAGCAGTACTTC
v_call: TRBV5-1; d_call: NA; clone_size: few; j_call: TRBJ2-2; cdr3_aa: CASSWSATETGELFF; cdr3_nt: TGCGCCAGCAGCTGGTCGGCCACGGAGACCGGGGAGCTGTTTTTT
v_call: TRBV6-4; d_call: TRBD1; clone_size: NA; j_call: TRBJ2-3; cdr3_aa: CASTMGQVSTDTQYF; cdr3_nt: TGTGCCAGCACTATGGGACAGGTGAGCACAGATACGCAGTATTTT
v_call: TRBV6-5; d_call: TRBD1; clone_size: NA; j_call: TRBJ2-3; cdr3_aa: CASSRTGEGTDTQYF; cdr3_nt: TGTGCCAGCAGCAGGACAGGGGAAGGAACAGATACGCAGTATTTT
v_call: TRBV28; d_call: NA; clone_size: once; j_call: TRBJ1-1; cdr3_aa: CASSSIQGSAEAFF; cdr3_nt: TGTGCCAGCAGTTCCATTCAGGGGTCGGCTGAAGCTTTCTTT
v_call: TRBV7-9; d_call: TRBD1; clone_size: few; j_call: TRBJ2-1; cdr3_aa: CASSYGQGAWDEQFF; cdr3_nt: TGTGCCAGCAGCTATGGACAGGGGGCTTGGGATGAGCAGTTCTTC
v_call: TRBV25-1; d_call: NA; clone_size: NA; j_call: TRBJ1-4; cdr3_aa: CASSDSMANEKLFF; cdr3_nt: TGTGCCAGCAGTGATAGCATGGCTAATGAAAAACTGTTTTTT
v_call: TRBV5-1; d_call: NA; clone_size: NA; j_call: TRBJ1-2; cdr3_aa: CASSGGGGYGYTF; cdr3_nt: TGCGCCAGCAGCGGCGGGGGTGGCTATGGCTACACCTTC